This is a list of T cell receptor beta chains from one sample in a study of T cells in Graves' hyperthyroidism and ophthalmopathy. TCRdb re-derived calls from the multiplex PCR reads in MiXCR, one entry per CDR3 protein. The sample yields some 460,000 distinct CDR3 sequences, 15% to 19% seen once. Sequencing was performed on blood. These receptors came from a woman under 30 with Graves' hyperthyroidism. Both conserved end residues are part of each CDR3. The D gene is left open where the match is weak. Only some rows state a clone size, as once, few, many or a class for expanded clones.

TRBJ2-1 TRBV29-1 . . CSVRGALGVNNEQFF TGCAGCGTACGAGGCGCTTTGGGGGTTAACAATGAGCAGTTCTTC
TRBJ2-1 TRBV6-5 few TRBD1 CAGSSKGDRAGLNEQFF TGTGCCGGCAGTTCAAAAGGGGACAGGGCGGGACTTAATGAGCAGTTCTTC
TRBJ2-7 TRBV7-3 . TRBD1 CASSTRRDSNSYEQYF TGTGCCAGCAGCACCCGCCGGGACAGCAACTCCTACGAGCAGTACTTC
TRBJ2-7 TRBV7-2 many TRBD1 CASSRRTGQGTYEQYF TGTGCCAGCAGCCGCCGAACGGGACAGGGAACCTACGAGCAGTACTTC
TRBJ2-1 TRBV11-1 many . CASSPSWGHEQFF TGTGCCAGCAGCCCCAGTTGGGGGCATGAGCAGTTCTTC
TRBJ2-1 TRBV27 . . CASSLYAGLYNEQFF TGTGCCAGCAGTTTATATGCGGGGCTCTACAATGAGCAGTTCTTC
TRBJ1-1 TRBV5-6 many TRBD1 CASSPSPDRVSEAFF TGTGCCAGCAGCCCCAGCCCCGACAGGGTTAGTGAAGCTTTCTTT
TRBJ2-7 TRBV12-3/TRBV12-4 many . CASSLTPGATYEQYF TGTGCCAGCAGCCTCACCCCAGGGGCTACCTACGAGCAGTACTTC
TRBJ1-1 TRBV27 few TRBD1 CASKDDRGGTEAFF TGTGCCAGCAAAGATGACAGGGGGGGGACTGAAGCTTTCTTT
TRBJ1-5 TRBV2 many . CASSSGALNQPQHF TGTGCCAGCAGTTCAGGGGCCCTCAATCAGCCCCAGCATTTT
TRBJ2-1 TRBV18 many . CASSPAGSRGNEQFF TGTGCCAGCTCACCAGCCGGGTCGCGGGGCAATGAGCAGTTCTTC
TRBJ1-3 TRBV7-9 few . CASSPGGDSGNTIYF TGTGCCAGCAGCCCTGGCGGTGACTCTGGAAACACCATATATTTT
TRBJ2-7 TRBV5-4 few TRBD2 CASRKDWGGGYEQYF TGTGCCAGCAGGAAAGACTGGGGGGGTGGATACGAGCAGTACTTC
TRBJ2-3 TRBV7-2 many TRBD2 CASSSAGGPDTQYF TGTGCCAGCAGCTCAGCGGGGGGGCCAGATACGCAGTATTTT
TRBJ1-2 TRBV20-1 few . CSARDSGAGYTF TGCAGTGCTAGAGATTCGGGGGCTGGCTACACCTTC
TRBJ2-3 TRBV7-9 few TRBD2 CASSLAGQLAGANVDAQYF TGTGCCAGCAGCTTAGCGGGTCAGCTAGCGGGGGCAAACGTAGACGCGCAGTATTTT
TRBJ1-6 TRBV20-1 many TRBD1 CSARGGTEISPLHF TGCAGTGCCCGGGGAGGGACAGAGATTTCACCCCTCCACTTT
TRBJ2-7 TRBV28 many . CASSLMQGSYEQYF TGTGCCAGCAGTTTAATGCAGGGATCATACGAGCAGTACTTC
TRBJ1-2 TRBV11-2 many . CASSSGTEYGYTF TGTGCCAGCAGCTCTGGGACTGAATATGGCTACACCTTC
TRBJ1-5 TRBV2 many TRBD1 CASSALDRVLDQPQHF TGTGCCAGCAGCGCCCTGGACAGGGTCCTCGATCAGCCCCAGCATTTT
TRBJ1-1 TRBV3-1 once . CASSLRGGATSRGAFF TGTGCCAGCAGCTTACGAGGCGGGGCTACCAGTCGGGGAGCTTTCTTT
TRBJ1-4 TRBV3-1 many . CASSVQLGKLFF TGTGCCAGCAGCGTACAATTGGGGAAACTGTTTTTT
TRBJ2-1 TRBV29-1 . . CSVVANSYNEQFF TGCAGCGTTGTGGCGAACTCCTACAATGAGCAGTTCTTC
TRBJ1-5 TRBV2 many . CASRSRLRDNSNQPQHF TGTGCCAGCAGATCGAGACTCAGGGATAATAGCAATCAGCCCCAGCATTTT
TRBJ2-7 TRBV6-2/TRBV6-3 . TRBD1 CASSFGQGAKVQYF TGTGCCAGCAGTTTTGGACAGGGGGCAAAGGTGCAGTACTTC
TRBJ1-6 TRBV20-1 many TRBD1 CSAGNRGHVDSPLHF TGCAGTGCTGGGAACAGGGGGCATGTAGATTCACCCCTCCACTTT
TRBJ2-7 TRBV27 . . CASSLSTVRNEQYF TGTGCCAGCAGTTTATCCACAGTGCGGAACGAGCAGTACTTC
TRBJ1-6 TRBV7-2 . . CASSTSRASPLHF TGTGCCAGCAGCACCTCGAGGGCTTCACCCCTCCACTTT
TRBJ2-3 TRBV3-1 many . CASQGVPDTQYF TGTGCCAGCCAAGGGGTTCCAGATACGCAGTATTTT
TRBJ2-7 TRBV11-2 many TRBD2 CASSQGLTSYEQYF TGTGCCAGCAGCCAGGGACTAACTTCCTACGAGCAGTACTTC
TRBJ2-3 TRBV20-1 many . CSARDPVTPDTQYF TGCAGTGCTAGAGATCCTGTTACGCCAGATACGCAGTATTTT
TRBJ1-2 TRBV20-1 many TRBD1 CSASPGTELYGYTF TGCAGTGCTAGCCCCGGGACAGAGCTCTATGGCTACACCTTC
TRBJ2-1 TRBV5-1 many TRBD1 CASSLGQYNEQFF TGCGCCAGCAGCCTGGGACAGTACAATGAGCAGTTCTTC
TRBJ2-5 TRBV3-1 few . CASTLLLTRSETQYF TGTGCCAGCACCCTCCTCCTTACTAGGTCTGAGACCCAGTACTTC
TRBJ2-5 TRBV7-2 many . CASSRERQTQETQYF TGTGCCAGCAGCCGCGAAAGACAAACGCAAGAGACCCAGTACTTC
TRBJ1-6 TRBV2 many . CASSIDSPLHF TGTGCCAGCAGTATTGATTCACCCCTCCACTTT